The sample holds a few counts of the clone carrying this TCR delta chain. The protein TCRdb gives is from a much larger clone and does not agree with this DNA's translation at residue 11, likely a read error; the protein shown here comes from the DNA. Sequencing covered both gamma and delta TCR chains per sample. TCRdb reran clone calling via CATT on the multiplex PCR reads. The sample consists of about 89,000 delta-chain clones, roughly 1.4% of them appearing once. This specimen belongs to a study of γδ T cells in repeated Plasmodium falciparum infection. Background on the study: Donors had four controlled P. falciparum NF54 infections over roughly 590 days. Malian samples came from no-transmission periods or across acute febrile malaria episodes.

This CDR3 spans 14 amino acids. Germline loops: CDR1 GEAIGNYY, CDR2 EKD. Flow sorting of PBMC yielded separate Vgamma9/Vdelta2+ and Vdelta2-negative gammadelta T cell populations for bulk repertoire analysis. The chain joins TRDV2 to TRDJ1; D remains unclear. The J gene is not listed in TCRdb, so it was assigned here from a DNA match to germline. The source material was gamma-delta T cells from blood. This TCR was sampled from a pool of human donors (malaria-infected and uninfected, not separated). The CDR3 nucleotides are TGTGCCTGTGACACCGGGCGCTACACCGATGAACTCATCTTT. Translating it yields CACDTGRYTDELIF.